These T cell receptor beta chains were read from a single sample in a study of PD-L1 blockade in urothelial cancer. This table comes from immunoSEQ multiplex PCR, and its TCRdb copy is limited to in-frame clones, with some not included. The sample consists of about 42,000 clones, about four fifths of them appearing once. This specimen consisted of PBMCs, obtained around atezolizumab (anti-PD-L1) treatment. The receptors here all came from a man between 70 and 80 years old with urothelial cancer. CDR3s include the opening cysteine and the closing phenylalanine or tryptophan. A D gene is named only where the DNA matches it firmly. Rows may omit the clone size; those that give it use once, few, many or a size class.

j_call	v_call	d_call	clone_size	cdr3_nt	cdr3_aa
TRBJ2-7	TRBV27	TRBD2	once	TGTGCCAGCAGTGTACTAGCGGGAGGGCCGGGGGAGCAGTACTTC	CASSVLAGGPGEQYF
TRBJ1-1	TRBV7-9	-	-	TGTGCCAGCAGCTTAGGTCAGGGTGAGACTGAAGCTTTCTTT	CASSLGQGETEAFF
TRBJ2-5	TRBV29-1	-	few	TGCAGCGCTGGGGGGAGTGGGAGAGAGACCCAGTACTTC	CSAGGSGRETQYF
TRBJ1-4	TRBV7-9	TRBD1	once	TGTGCCAGCAGCTCGGGGGACAGGGGCCTTGCAACTAATGAAAAACTGTTTTTT	CASSSGDRGLATNEKLFF
TRBJ2-1	TRBV7-8	TRBD2	-	TGTGCCAGCAGCTTCGCGCTAGCGGAGACCTACAATGAGCAGTTCTTC	CASSFALAETYNEQFF
TRBJ2-1	TRBV27	-	-	TGTGCCAGCAGTTTCGGCAGGGGTCACTACAATGAGCAGTTCTTC	CASSFGRGHYNEQFF
TRBJ2-7	TRBV15	-	-	TGTGCCACCAGCAGAGGGATAGAGTTCAGGGAGCAGTACTTC	CATSRGIEFREQYF
TRBJ2-7	TRBV30	TRBD1	-	TGTGCCTGGTCCCGGGACAGGGATTCCGAGCAGTACTTC	CAWSRDRDSEQYF
TRBJ2-7	TRBV29-1	-	-	TGCAGCGTTGAGCGATCCAGGGGAAGCGAGCAGTACTTC	CSVERSRGSEQYF
TRBJ2-3	TRBV28	-	-	TGTGCCAGCAGTTTACAGCCCGGGTCAGATACGCAGTATTTT	CASSLQPGSDTQYF
TRBJ1-2	TRBV28	-	once	TGTGCCAGCAGCCCTGGACAGCTCTATGGCTACACCTTC	CASSPGQLYGYTF
TRBJ1-2	TRBV6-5	TRBD1	-	TGTGCCAGCAGCCGCACAGGGGGTCGCGGCTACACCTTC	CASSRTGGRGYTF
TRBJ1-1	TRBV7-2	-	-	TGTGCCAGCAGCTTAGTCCTAGGGGTGGGCACTGAAGCTTTCTTT	CASSLVLGVGTEAFF
TRBJ2-7	TRBV5-1	-	-	TGCGCCAGCAGCTTGCGGCGGGACGGTGAGCAGTACTTC	CASSLRRDGEQYF
TRBJ1-1	TRBV10-3	-	once	TGTGCCATCAGTGAGTCGAACCAGGGTAAGTTTGAAGCTTTCTTT	CAISESNQGKFEAFF
TRBJ2-1	TRBV5-5	-	-	TGTGCCAGCAATCCTAGACAGGAGACCTACAATGAGCAGTTCTTC	CASNPRQETYNEQFF
TRBJ2-3	TRBV7-8	TRBD2	-	TGTGCCAGCAGCTTAGATCTTGGCGGGGGGCGTACAGATACGCAGTATTTT	CASSLDLGGGRTDTQYF
TRBJ2-7	TRBV28	TRBD2	-	TGTGCCAGCAGCCTCCTAGCGGGTTCGGGGGTGCAGTACTTC	CASSLLAGSGVQYF
TRBJ2-1	TRBV30	TRBD2	-	TGTGCCTGGAGTGGCGGGCGGGAGGGCCTTCAGGGGTTTGAGCAGTTCTTC	CAWSGGREGLQGFEQFF
TRBJ2-7	TRBV7-8	-	-	TGTGCCAGCAGCTTAGCGCCTAGCAGTTACGAGCAGTACTTC	CASSLAPSSYEQYF